This T cell receptor beta chain stems from a study of control samples from healthy donors and cancer patients. The CDR3 covers 17 residues. CDR1 MNHEY and CDR2 SVGEGT come from the germline V gene. Trimming removed 4 bases from V and 0 bases from J, with 16 bases in between. Generated by immunoSEQ multiplex PCR, the TCRdb table keeps only in-frame clones and is missing some. The table has 130,000 to 150,000 clones, 93% seen once. The chain uses TRBV6-2 or TRBV6-3 and TRBJ1-5; D is unresolved. Sequencing used blood. The receptor's source is a man between 18 and 29 years old in good health. Here the CDR3 reads CASSSIRVPYSNQPQHF. CDR3 sequence (DNA): TGTGCCAGCAGTTCGATCCGGGTCCCTTATAGCAATCAGCCCCAGCATTTT.